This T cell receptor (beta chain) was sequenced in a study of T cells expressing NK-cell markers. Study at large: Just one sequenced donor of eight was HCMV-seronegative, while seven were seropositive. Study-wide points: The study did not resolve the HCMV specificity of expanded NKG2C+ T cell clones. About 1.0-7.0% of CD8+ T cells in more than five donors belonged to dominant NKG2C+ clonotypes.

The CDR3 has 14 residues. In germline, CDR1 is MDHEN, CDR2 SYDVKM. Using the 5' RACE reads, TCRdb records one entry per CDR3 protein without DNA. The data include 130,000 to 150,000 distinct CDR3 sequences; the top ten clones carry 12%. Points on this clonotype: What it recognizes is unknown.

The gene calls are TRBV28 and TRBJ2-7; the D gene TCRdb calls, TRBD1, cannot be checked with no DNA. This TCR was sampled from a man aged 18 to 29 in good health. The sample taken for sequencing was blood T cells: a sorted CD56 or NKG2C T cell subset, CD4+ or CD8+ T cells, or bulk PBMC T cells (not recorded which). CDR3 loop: CASGDTPGAYEQYF.